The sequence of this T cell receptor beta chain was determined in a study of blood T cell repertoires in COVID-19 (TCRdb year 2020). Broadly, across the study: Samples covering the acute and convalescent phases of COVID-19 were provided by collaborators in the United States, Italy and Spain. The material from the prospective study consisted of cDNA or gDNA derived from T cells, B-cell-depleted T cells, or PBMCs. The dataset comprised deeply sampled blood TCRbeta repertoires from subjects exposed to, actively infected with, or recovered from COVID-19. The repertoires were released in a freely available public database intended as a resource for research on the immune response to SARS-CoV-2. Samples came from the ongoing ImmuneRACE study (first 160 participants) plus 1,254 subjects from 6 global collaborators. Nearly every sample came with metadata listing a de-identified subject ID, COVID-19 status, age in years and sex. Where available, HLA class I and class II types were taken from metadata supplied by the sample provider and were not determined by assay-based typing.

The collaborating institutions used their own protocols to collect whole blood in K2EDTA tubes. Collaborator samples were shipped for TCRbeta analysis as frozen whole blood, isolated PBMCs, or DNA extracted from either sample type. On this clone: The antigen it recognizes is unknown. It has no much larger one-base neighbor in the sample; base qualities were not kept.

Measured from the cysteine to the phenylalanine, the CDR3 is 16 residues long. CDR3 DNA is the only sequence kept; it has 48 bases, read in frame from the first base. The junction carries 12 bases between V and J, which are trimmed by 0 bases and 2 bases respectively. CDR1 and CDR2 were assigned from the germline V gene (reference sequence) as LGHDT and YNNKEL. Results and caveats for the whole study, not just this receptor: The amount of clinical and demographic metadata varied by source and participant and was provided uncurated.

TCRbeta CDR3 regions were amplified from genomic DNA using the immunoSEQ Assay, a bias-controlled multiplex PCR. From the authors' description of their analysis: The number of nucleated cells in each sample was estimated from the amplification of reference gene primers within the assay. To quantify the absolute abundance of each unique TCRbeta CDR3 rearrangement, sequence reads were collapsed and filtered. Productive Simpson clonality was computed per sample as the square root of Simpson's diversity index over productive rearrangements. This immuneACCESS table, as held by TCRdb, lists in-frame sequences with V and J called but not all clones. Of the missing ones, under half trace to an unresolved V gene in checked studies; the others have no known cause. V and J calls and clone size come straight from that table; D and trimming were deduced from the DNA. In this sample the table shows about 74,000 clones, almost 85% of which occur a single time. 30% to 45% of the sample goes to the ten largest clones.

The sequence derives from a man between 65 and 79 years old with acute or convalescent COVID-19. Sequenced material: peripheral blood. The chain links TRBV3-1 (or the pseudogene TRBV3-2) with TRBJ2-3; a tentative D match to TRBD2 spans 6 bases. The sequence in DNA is TGTGCCAGCAGCCAAGACCAGGGAGGACCCACAGATACGCAGTATTTT. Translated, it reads CASSQDQGGPTDTQYF.